This T cell receptor beta chain was documented in a study of blood T cell repertoires in COVID-19. Whole-study context: Samples of COVID-19 (acute and convalescent) were obtained from the United States, Italy and Spain. PBMCs, B-cell-depleted T cells, or T cells provided the cDNA or gDNA that made up the material.

V was pared by 6 bases and J by 4 bases, with 6 bases of the junction left unmatched. The germline CDR1 and CDR2 sequences are SNHLY and FYNNEI. This CDR3 contains 14 residues. Only in-frame clones appear in the TCRdb table, and some are missing; sequencing was by immunoSEQ multiplex PCR. Here the sample spans 200,000 to 250,000 clones, around 86% being singletons. This clonotype was sampled from a woman in her 30s who had recovered from COVID-19. The chain has TRBV2 and TRBJ2-5; 9 bases fit TRBD1. Sample: peripheral blood. Written as DNA, the CDR3 is TGTGCCAGCAGGACGGGGACAGGGCGAGAGACCCAGTACTTC. This translates into CASRTGTGRETQYF.